The present T cell receptor (beta chain) was sequenced within a study of blood T cell repertoires in COVID-19 (dated by TCRdb to 2018 to 2021). The study in broad terms: Samples from collaborators originated in the United States, Italy and Spain and spanned both the acute and convalescent phases of COVID-19. Where available, HLA class I and class II types were obtained from metadata supplied by the sample provider rather than from assay-based typing. The repertoires were made available in a free public database intended to serve as a resource for research on the immune response to SARS-CoV-2. The samples were drawn from two sources: the first 160 participants of the ongoing ImmuneRACE study, and 1,000 to 1,500 subjects contributed by 6 global collaborators. A de-identified subject ID, COVID-19 status, age in years and sex were almost always included in the sample metadata. The dataset comprised deeply sampled blood TCRbeta repertoires from subjects exposed to, actively infected with, or recovered from COVID-19. The prospective study material was composed of cDNA or gDNA derived from T cells, B-cell-depleted T cells, or PBMCs. The study at large found these results: How much clinical and demographic metadata was included differed by source and by participant, and the metadata was provided uncurated.

Trimmed from V: 5 bases; trimmed from J: 12 bases; junction bases lacking a gene match: 14. In the germline V gene, CDR1 corresponds to MDHEN and CDR2 to SYDVKM. The CDR3 measures 15 amino acids from cysteine to phenylalanine. Only CDR3 DNA is held: 45 bases, read in frame from base 1. Whole blood was collected in K2EDTA tubes by collaborating institutions according to the institutions' own protocols. For TCRbeta analysis, collaborators shipped samples as frozen whole blood, isolated PBMCs, or DNA extracted from either of those sample types. TCRbeta CDR3 regions were amplified from genomic DNA using the immunoSEQ Assay, a bias-controlled multiplex PCR. Concerning the study's data processing: Within the assay, amplification of reference gene primers was used to estimate how many nucleated cells each sample contained. Sequence reads were collapsed and filtered to measure the absolute abundance of every unique TCRbeta CDR3 rearrangement. Productive Simpson clonality was computed per sample as the square root of Simpson's diversity index over productive rearrangements. In TCRdb, the immuneACCESS table is reduced to in-frame sequences with V and J assigned. These tables do not hold every clone; where another copy was compared, an unresolved V gene accounts for under half, and the others remain unexplained. V, J and clone size are taken as reported in that table, and D and trimming were inferred from the DNA itself. The sample yields roughly 200,000 clones; around 88% were counted once. Around 8.1% of the sample lies in the top ten.

Points on this clone: Its antigen is not yet known. No base quality values were provided; no much bigger clone lies one nucleotide off.

The sequence was collected from a man in his forties with active or convalescent COVID-19. Sample: peripheral blood. In this chain, TRBV28 is recombined with TRBJ1-3; TRBD1 fits 9 bases in the junction. The CDR3 region has the sequence CASSETGTGTKHIYF. The sequenced DNA is TGTGCCAGCAGTGAAACCGGGACAGGGACTAAACACATATATTTT.